This TCR beta chain was sequenced during a study of T cell changes during pregnancy in multiple sclerosis. Profiling relied on immunoSEQ multiplex PCR, and the TCRdb table lists in-frame clones only, not all of them. The table records some 28,000 clones, around nine tenths of them present only once. Trimming took off 3 bases at V and 1 base at J, with 8 bases between the two ends. This CDR3 contains 13 residues. Germline V CDR1 and CDR2: SGHDT, YYEEEE. The sequence was obtained from a female donor with multiple sclerosis, enrolled in a pregnancy study. The gene calls are TRBV5-6 and TRBJ2-7; D not resolved. Specimen: CD8+ T cells from peripheral blood mononuclear cells, collected before pregnancy. The CDR3 region has the DNA TGTGCCAGCAGCTCCGAACTATCCTACGAGCAGTACTTC. Its protein product is CASSSELSYEQYF.